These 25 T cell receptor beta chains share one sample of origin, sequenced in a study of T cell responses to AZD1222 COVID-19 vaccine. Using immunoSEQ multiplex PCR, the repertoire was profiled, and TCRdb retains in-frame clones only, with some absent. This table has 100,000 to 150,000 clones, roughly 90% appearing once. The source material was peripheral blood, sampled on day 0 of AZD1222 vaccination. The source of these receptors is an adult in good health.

This CDR3 is CASSFSGTGGSPTNEKLFF. The CDR3 nucleotides read TGTGCCAGCAGCTTCTCCGGGACAGGGGGTTCCCCAACTAATGAAAAACTGTTTTTT. The V and J genes are TRBV11-3 and TRBJ1-4; 11 bases agree with TRBD1. Trimming took 3 bases from V and 0 from J; bases not matched to a gene: 9. Germline V lookup: CDR1 SGHNT, CDR2 YENEEA. CDR3 length equals 19 residues. The whole variable domain, remainder taken from reference TRBV11-3 and TRBJ1-4, is EAGVVQSPRYKIIEKKQPVAFWCNPISGHNTLYWYLQNLGQGPELLIRYENEEAVDDSQLPKDRFSAERLKGVDSTLKIQPAELGDSAVYLCASSFSGTGGSPTNEKLFFGSGTQLSVL.

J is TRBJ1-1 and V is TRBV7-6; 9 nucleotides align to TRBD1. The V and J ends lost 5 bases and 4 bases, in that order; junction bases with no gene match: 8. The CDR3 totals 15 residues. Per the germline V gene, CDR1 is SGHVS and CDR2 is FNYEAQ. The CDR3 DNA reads TGTGCCAGCAGCCCCCGGGACAGGGATTTCACTGAAGCTTTCTTT. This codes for CASSPRDRDFTEAFF.

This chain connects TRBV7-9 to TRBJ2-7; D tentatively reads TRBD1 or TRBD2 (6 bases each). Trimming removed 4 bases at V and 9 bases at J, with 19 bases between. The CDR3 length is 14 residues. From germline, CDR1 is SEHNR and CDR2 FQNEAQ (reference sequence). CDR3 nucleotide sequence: TGTGCCAGCAGCTCCCCGGGGGCACCCTCCGGGCAGTACTTC. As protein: CASSSPGAPSGQYF.

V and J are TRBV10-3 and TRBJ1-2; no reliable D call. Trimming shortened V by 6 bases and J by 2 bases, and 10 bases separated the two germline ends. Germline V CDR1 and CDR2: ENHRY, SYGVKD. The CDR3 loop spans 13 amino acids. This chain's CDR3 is CAISEEINYGYTF. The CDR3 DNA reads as TGTGCCATCAGCGAGGAGATAAACTATGGCTACACCTTC.

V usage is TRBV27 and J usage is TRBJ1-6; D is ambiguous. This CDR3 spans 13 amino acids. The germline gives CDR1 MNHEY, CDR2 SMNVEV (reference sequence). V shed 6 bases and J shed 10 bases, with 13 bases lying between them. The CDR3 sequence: CASRARVESPLHF. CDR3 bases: TGTGCCAGCAGGGCGAGGGTGGAATCACCCCTCCACTTT.

CDR3 in DNA: TGTGCCAGTAGTAGCGGGGGCGGGGCCGGGGAGCTGTTTTTT. It specifies CASSSGGGAGELFF. V gene TRBV19 combines with J gene TRBJ2-2; perhaps TRBD2 as D (7 bases). CDR1 LNHDA and CDR2 SQIVND come from the germline V gene (reference sequence). V was cut by 4 bases and J by 6 bases, with 12 bases left in between. The CDR3 contains 14 residues.

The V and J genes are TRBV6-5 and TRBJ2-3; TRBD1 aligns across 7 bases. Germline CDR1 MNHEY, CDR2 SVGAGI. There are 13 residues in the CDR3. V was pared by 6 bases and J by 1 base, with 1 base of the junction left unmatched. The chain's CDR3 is CASSGQGTDTQYF. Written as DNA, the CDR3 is TGTGCCAGCAGCGGACAGGGCACAGATACGCAGTATTTT.

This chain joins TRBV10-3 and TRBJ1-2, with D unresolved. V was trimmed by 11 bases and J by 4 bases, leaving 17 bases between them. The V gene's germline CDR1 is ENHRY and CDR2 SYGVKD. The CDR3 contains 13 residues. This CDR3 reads CAFKPGVGYGYTF. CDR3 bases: TGTGCCTTCAAGCCGGGAGTTGGCTATGGCTACACCTTC.

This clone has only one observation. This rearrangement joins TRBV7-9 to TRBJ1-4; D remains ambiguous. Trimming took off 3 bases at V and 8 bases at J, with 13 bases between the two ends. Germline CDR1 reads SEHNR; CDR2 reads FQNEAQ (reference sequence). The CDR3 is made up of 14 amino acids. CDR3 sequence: CASSLSRLDEKLFF. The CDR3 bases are TGTGCCAGCAGCTTGTCCCGATTAGACGAAAAACTGTTTTTT. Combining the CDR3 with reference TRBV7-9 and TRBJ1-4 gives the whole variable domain DTGVSQNPRHKITKRGQNVTFRCDPISEHNRLYWYRQTLGQGPEFLTYFQNEAQLEKSRLLSDRFSAERPKGSFSTLEIQRTEQGDSAMYLCASSLSRLDEKLFFGSGTQLSVL.

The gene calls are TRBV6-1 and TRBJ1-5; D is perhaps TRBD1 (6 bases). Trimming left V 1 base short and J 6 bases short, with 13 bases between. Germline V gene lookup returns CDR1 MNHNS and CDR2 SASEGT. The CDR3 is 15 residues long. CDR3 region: CASSEGGGAPQPQHF. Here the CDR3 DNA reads TGTGCCAGCAGTGAAGGGGGGGGCGCGCCTCAGCCCCAGCATTTT.

CDR3 in DNA: TGTGCCAGCAGCCTGGGACCGTCTAATGAAAAACTGTTTTTT. Translating it yields CASSLGPSNEKLFF. V is TRBV7-2 and J is TRBJ1-4; a possible D gene is TRBD1 (5 bases). The CDR3 extends over 14 amino acids. Trimming left V 5 bases short and J 3 bases short, with 10 bases between. Germline values: CDR1 SGHTA, CDR2 FQGNSA.

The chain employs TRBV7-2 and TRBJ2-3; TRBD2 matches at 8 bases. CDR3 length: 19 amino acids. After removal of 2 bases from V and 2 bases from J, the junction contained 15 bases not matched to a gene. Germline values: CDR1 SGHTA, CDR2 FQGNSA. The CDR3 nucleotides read TGTGCCAGCAGCTTAAGGGGCCCCCAAGCGGGGGCCTTCACAGATACGCAGTATTTT. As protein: CASSLRGPQAGAFTDTQYF.

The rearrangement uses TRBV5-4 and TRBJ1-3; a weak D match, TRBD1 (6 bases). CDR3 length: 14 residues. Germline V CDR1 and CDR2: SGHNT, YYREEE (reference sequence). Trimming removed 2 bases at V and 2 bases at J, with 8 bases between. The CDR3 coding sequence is TGTGCCAGCAGCTTCGGACAGACTGGAAACACCATATATTTT. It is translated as CASSFGQTGNTIYF.

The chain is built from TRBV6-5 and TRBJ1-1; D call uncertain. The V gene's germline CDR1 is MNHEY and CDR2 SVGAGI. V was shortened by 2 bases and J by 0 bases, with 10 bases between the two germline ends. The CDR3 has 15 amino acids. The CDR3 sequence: CASSYEASLNTEAFF. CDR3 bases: TGTGCCAGCAGTTACGAGGCCTCGTTGAACACTGAAGCTTTCTTT.

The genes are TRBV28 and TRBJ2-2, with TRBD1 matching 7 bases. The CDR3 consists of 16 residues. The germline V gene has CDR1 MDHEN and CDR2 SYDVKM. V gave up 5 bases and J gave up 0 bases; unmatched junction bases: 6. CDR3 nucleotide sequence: TGTGCCAGCAGTCCCGCCGGGACAGCGAACACCGGGGAGCTGTTTTTT. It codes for CASSPAGTANTGELFF.

CDR3: CASSLNYEQYF. The CDR3 region has the DNA TGTGCCAGCAGTTTGAACTACGAGCAGTACTTC. The chain employs TRBV2 and TRBJ2-7; no reliable D call. Germline assignment: CDR1 SNHLY and CDR2 FYNNEI. The CDR3 is made up of 11 amino acids. Between the trimmed V and J ends, which lost 5 bases and 3 bases, there was a span of 5 bases.

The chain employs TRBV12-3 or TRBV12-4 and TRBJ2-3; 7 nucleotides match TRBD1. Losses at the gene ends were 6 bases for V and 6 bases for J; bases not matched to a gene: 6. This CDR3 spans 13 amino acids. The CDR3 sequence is CASRPGTADTQYF. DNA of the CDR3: TGTGCCAGCAGACCCGGGACAGCCGATACGCAGTATTTT.

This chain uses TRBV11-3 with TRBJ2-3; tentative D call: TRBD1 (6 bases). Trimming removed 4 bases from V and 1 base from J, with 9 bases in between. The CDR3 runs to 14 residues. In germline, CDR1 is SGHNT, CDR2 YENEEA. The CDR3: CASSSHRGTDTQYF. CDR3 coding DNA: TGTGCCAGCAGCTCGCACAGGGGCACAGATACGCAGTATTTT.

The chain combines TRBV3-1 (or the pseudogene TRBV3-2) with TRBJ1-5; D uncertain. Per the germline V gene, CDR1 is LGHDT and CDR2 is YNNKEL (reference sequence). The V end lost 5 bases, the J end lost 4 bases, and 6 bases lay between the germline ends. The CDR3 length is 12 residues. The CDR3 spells CASSALNQPQHF. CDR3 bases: TGTGCCAGCAGCGCCTTGAATCAGCCCCAGCATTTT.

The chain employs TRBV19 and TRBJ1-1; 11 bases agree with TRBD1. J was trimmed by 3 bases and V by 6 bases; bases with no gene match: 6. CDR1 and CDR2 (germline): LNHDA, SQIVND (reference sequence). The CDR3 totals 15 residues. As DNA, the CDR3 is TGTGCCAGTAGGGGGGGACAGGGGGAGTACACTGAAGCTTTCTTT. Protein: CASRGGQGEYTEAFF.

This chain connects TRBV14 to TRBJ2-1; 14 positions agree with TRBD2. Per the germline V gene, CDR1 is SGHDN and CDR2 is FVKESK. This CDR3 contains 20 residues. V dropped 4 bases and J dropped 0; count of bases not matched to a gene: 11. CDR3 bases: TGTGCCAGCAGCCCCCGCTTTGGACTAGCGGGGGGTAGCTCCTACAATGAGCAGTTCTTC. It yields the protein CASSPRFGLAGGSSYNEQFF.

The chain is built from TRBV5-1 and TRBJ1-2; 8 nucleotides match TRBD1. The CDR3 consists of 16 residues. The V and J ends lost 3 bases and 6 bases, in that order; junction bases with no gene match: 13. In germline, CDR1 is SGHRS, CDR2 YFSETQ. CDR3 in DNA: TGCGCCAGCAGCTCCGGGACAGGTTTCTTGACGGATGGCTACACCTTC. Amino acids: CASSSGTGFLTDGYTF.

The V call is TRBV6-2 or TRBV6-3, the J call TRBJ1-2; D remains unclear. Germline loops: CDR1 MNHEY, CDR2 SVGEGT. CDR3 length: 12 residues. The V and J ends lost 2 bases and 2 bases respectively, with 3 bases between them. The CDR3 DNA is TGTGCCAGCAGTTACACCAACTATGGCTACACCTTC. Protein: CASSYTNYGYTF.

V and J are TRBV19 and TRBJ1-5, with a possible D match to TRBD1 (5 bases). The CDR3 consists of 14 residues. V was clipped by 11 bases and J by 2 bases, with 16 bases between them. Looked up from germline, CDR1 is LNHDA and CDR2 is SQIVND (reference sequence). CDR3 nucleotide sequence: TGTGCCTCACAACGGGGGATCGGCAATCAGCCCCAGCATTTT. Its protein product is CASQRGIGNQPQHF.

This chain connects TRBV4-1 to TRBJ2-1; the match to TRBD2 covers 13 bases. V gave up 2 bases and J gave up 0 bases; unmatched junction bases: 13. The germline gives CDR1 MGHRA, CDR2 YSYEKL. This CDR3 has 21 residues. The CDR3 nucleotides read TGCGCCAGCAGCCAAACCCTGACTAGCGGGGGGCCAAAGAGCTCCTACAATGAGCAGTTCTTC. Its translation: CASSQTLTSGGPKSSYNEQFF.